This TCR beta chain was recorded in a study of cytomegalovirus exposure and HLA in healthy donors. Broader study findings: A later analysis reported that several of the most significant clusters appeared to be linked to common viral pathogens, among them Epstein-Barr virus. Later analysis found that TCR beta chains associated with HLA were more clonally expanded than other, equally common chains. In vitro data verified a few CMV-associated chains as specific for CMV antigens. As was reported, the HLA-A and HLA-B alleles of most subjects were accurately predicted from TCR beta sequences.

In the case of this clone: No antigen is known for it.

Germline lookup yields CDR1 LNHDA and CDR2 SQIVND (reference sequence). The trim removed 6 bases at V and 1 base at J, leaving 7 bases unmatched. CDR3 length: 16 residues. Use of 60 Vbeta and 13 Jbeta primers characterized the PCR. This table comes from immunoSEQ multiplex PCR, and its TCRdb copy is limited to in-frame clones, with some not included. The table records around 70,000 clones, around three quarters of them present only once. The sequencing sample was made of PBMCs. The clonotype comes from a male donor in good health and CMV-seropositive. The chain couples TRBV19 to TRBJ2-5, with 11 bases matching TRBD2. The CDR3 region has the DNA TGTGCCAGTAGAGATCGACTAGCGGGAACCCAAGAGACCCAGTACTTC. Protein product: CASRDRLAGTQETQYF.